Listed here are 29 T cell receptor beta chains from one sample, sequenced in a study of T-cell reconstitution after alpha-beta-depleted transplantation in children. Unique molecular identifiers were incorporated when the TCRbeta library was constructed. Each CDR3 protein gets one entry after TCRdb re-called the PCR reads with MiXCR. Found here are hundreds of thousands of distinct CDR3 sequences, 18% of them singletons; the top ten hold over 3%. The sequenced sample was PBMCs from the stem cell graft donor, obtained from the stem cell graft. These TCRs come from a human donor who donated a stem cell graft to a child with acute lymphoblastic leukemia.

The sample holds a few counts of this clonotype. The chain is built from TRBV6-5 and TRBJ1-1, with D unclear. Trimming cost V 6 bases and J 1 base, with 6 bases left between them. The CDR3 is made up of 12 amino acids. CDR1 is MNHEY, CDR2 SVGAGI, per germline. CDR3 protein: CASRTRNTEAFF. The CDR3 DNA follows: TGTGCCAGCAGAACACGGAACACTGAAGCTTTCTTT.

The gene calls are TRBV25-1 and TRBJ2-7, with D perhaps being TRBD1 or TRBD2 (6 bases each). The CDR3 is 13 amino acids. Germline V CDR1 and CDR2: MGHDK, SYGVNS. The V and J ends lost 4 bases and 6 bases respectively, with 13 bases between them. CDR3 protein: CASSGGARAEQYF. As DNA, the CDR3 is TGTGCCAGCAGTGGGGGGGCGAGGGCCGAGCAGTACTTC.

The chain is built from TRBV15 and TRBJ2-6; a possible D gene is TRBD1 (5 bases). The CDR3 totals 15 residues. Trimming removed 3 bases at V and 0 bases at J, with 6 bases between. Germline CDR1 reads LNHNV; CDR2 reads YYDKDF (reference sequence). As DNA, the CDR3 is TGTGCCACCAGCAGTACAGGCTCTGGGGCCAACGTCCTGACTTTC. Translated, it gives CATSSTGSGANVLTF.

The rearrangement joins TRBV4-1 to TRBJ2-1, with 8 bases matching TRBD1. Losses at the gene ends were 3 bases for V and 7 bases for J; bases not matched to a gene: 5. CDR1 and CDR2 (germline): MGHRA, YSYEKL. The CDR3 totals 14 residues. The CDR3: CASSQEDRVNEQFF. The CDR3 DNA is TGCGCCAGCAGCCAGGAGGACAGGGTAAATGAGCAGTTCTTC.

The chain combines TRBV5-1 with TRBJ2-1; D is possibly TRBD2 (5 bases). Germline V gene data show CDR1 as SGHRS and CDR2 as YFSETQ. This CDR3 is 13 amino acids long. The V end was cut by 4 bases, the J end by 8 bases, with 13 bases between. The CDR3 nucleotides read TGCGCCAGCAGCGAGGGCCAAGGATATGAGCAGTTCTTC. It is translated as CASSEGQGYEQFF.

This chain joins TRBV6-1 and TRBJ2-7; TRBD1 matches 9 bases. CDR1 is MNHNS, CDR2 SASEGT, per germline. The CDR3 is 13 residues long. Trimming removed 6 bases from V and 3 bases from J; junction bases left unmatched: 3. The CDR3 DNA follows: TGTGCCAGCAGACGGGACAGGGTCTACGAGCAGTACTTC. The encoded protein is CASRRDRVYEQYF.

The table lists this clonotype with a few counts. The V and J genes are TRBV4-1 and TRBJ1-1; maybe TRBD1 (6 bases). CDR1 and CDR2 (germline): MGHRA, YSYEKL. V was clipped by 1 base and J by 3 bases, with 15 bases between them. The CDR3 consists of 16 residues. CDR3 loop: CASSQGSRGVDTEAFF. The CDR3 coding sequence is TGCGCCAGCAGCCAAGGTTCCAGGGGAGTGGACACTGAAGCTTTCTTT.

The table lists this clonotype with a few counts. This chain links TRBV5-1 with TRBJ1-1; a weak D match, TRBD1 (6 bases). With 0 bases removed from V and 3 bases from J, the gap between germline ends came to 9 bases. There are 14 residues in the CDR3. CDR1 is SGHRS and CDR2 is YFSETQ in the germline V gene. Written as DNA, the CDR3 is TGCGCCAGCAGCTTGGTTCCAGGGGACACTGAAGCTTTCTTT. Residues: CASSLVPGDTEAFF.

Only a few counts were recorded for this clonotype. The chain uses TRBV10-2 and TRBJ2-7, with D unresolved. V was pared by 0 bases and J by 3 bases, with 9 bases between. The CDR3 totals 14 residues. The germline V gene has CDR1 WSHSY and CDR2 SAAADI. The CDR3 loop is CASSESATYYEQYF. CDR3 DNA: TGCGCCAGCAGTGAGTCTGCGACCTACTACGAGCAGTACTTC.

This clonotype appeared a few times. This chain connects TRBV28 to TRBJ2-7, with 12 bases that match TRBD1. Germline loops: CDR1 MDHEN, CDR2 SYDVKM. The ends lost 3 bases at V and 3 bases at J; junction bases unmatched: 3. This CDR3 region has 15 residues. The CDR3 DNA reads TGTGCCAGCAGTTTTTGGGACAGGGGGCACTACGAGCAGTACTTC. Protein: CASSFWDRGHYEQYF.

The chain couples TRBV12-3 or TRBV12-4 to TRBJ2-3, with D hard to call. CDR3 length equals 17 residues. V gave up 0 bases and J gave up 0 bases, with 13 bases separating them. Here the CDR3 DNA reads TGTGCCAGCAGTTTAGCGCTAAAGGGCTTGAGCACAGATACGCAGTATTTT. It translates to CASSLALKGLSTDTQYF.

The rearrangement uses TRBV10-1 and TRBJ2-5, with TRBD2 matching over 11 bases. Germline V gene lookup returns CDR1 WNHNN and CDR2 SYGVQD (reference sequence). CDR3 length equals 16 residues. With V trimmed by 7 bases and J by 1 base, 8 bases remained unmatched. The CDR3 nucleotides are TGCGCCAGCAATTCAGGACTAGCGGGCCGCCAAGAGACCCAGTACTTC. Its translation: CASNSGLAGRQETQYF.

The chain couples TRBV10-3 to TRBJ2-3; the D gene is possibly TRBD2 (5 bases). CDR3 length: 16 residues. CDR1 is ENHRY and CDR2 is SYGVKD in the germline V gene. Trimming cost V 4 bases and J 4 bases, with 18 bases left between them. CDR3 residues: CAISAPLVGAADTQYF. The DNA for the CDR3 is TGTGCCATCAGTGCCCCTCTTGTGGGAGCCGCAGATACGCAGTATTTT.

This clonotype came up a few times. The rearrangement joins TRBV11-1 to TRBJ2-7; D is possibly TRBD2 (5 bases). The CDR3 spans 15 residues. CDR1 is SGHAT, CDR2 FQDESV, per germline (reference sequence). V lost 3 bases, J lost 2 bases, and 14 bases lay in between. The CDR3 sequence is CASSFEGTEPYEQYF. CDR3 bases: TGTGCCAGCAGCTTCGAGGGAACGGAACCCTACGAGCAGTACTTC. The full variable domain, rest sourced from reference TRBV11-1 and TRBJ2-7, is EAEVAQSPRYKITEKSQAVAFWCDPISGHATLYWYRQILGQGPELLVQFQDESVVDDSQLPKDRFSAERLKGVDSTLKIQPAELGDSAMYLCASSFEGTEPYEQYFGPGTRLTVT.

The chain has TRBV5-1 and TRBJ2-1, with 8 bases identical to TRBD2. The CDR3 has 16 amino acids. Germline loops: CDR1 SGHRS, CDR2 YFSETQ. J gave up 3 bases and V 0 bases, and 5 bases lay outside the gene matches. The CDR3 protein is CASSLGVAGFYNEQFF. The CDR3, as DNA: TGCGCCAGCAGCTTGGGGGTAGCGGGGTTCTACAATGAGCAGTTCTTC.

This clonotype came up a few times. The chain links TRBV9 to TRBJ1-3, with D possibly being TRBD1 (5 bases). This CDR3 region has 17 residues. CDR1 and CDR2 from the germline V gene are SGDLS and YYNGEE. Trimming removed 3 bases at V and 3 bases at J, with 19 bases between. This CDR3 is CASSAGGPSVDGNTIYF. The CDR3 bases are TGTGCCAGCAGCGCTGGGGGTCCCTCGGTAGATGGAAACACCATATATTTT.

The CDR3 region has the DNA TGTGCCAGCAGCCAAGTAAGGGTCGGACAAGCAGGCGAGCAGTACTTC. Its translation is CASSQVRVGQAGEQYF. The chain couples TRBV16 to TRBJ2-7, with a tentative D call TRBD1 (5 bases). Germline assignment: CDR1 KGHSY and CDR2 FQNENV. This CDR3 has 16 amino acids. The V gene lost 2 bases and the J gene lost 6 bases, with 20 bases spanning the gap.

V is TRBV9 and J is TRBJ2-5; 9 nucleotides align to TRBD2. This CDR3 spans 15 amino acids. V was pared by 4 bases and J by 9 bases, with 13 bases of the junction left unmatched. The germline V gene has CDR1 SGDLS and CDR2 YYNGEE. This CDR3 is CASSFRGPAGGSQYF. The CDR3 coding sequence is TGTGCCAGCAGCTTTAGGGGGCCAGCGGGGGGCTCCCAGTACTTC.

This chain joins TRBV5-6 and TRBJ2-7, with 10 bases fitting TRBD1. This CDR3 spans 16 amino acids. The trim removed 4 bases at V and 5 bases at J, leaving 12 bases unmatched. Per germline, CDR1 SGHDT and CDR2 YYEEEE. The CDR3 spells CASSRYGTGDPNEQYF. CDR3 DNA: TGTGCCAGCAGCCGATATGGGACAGGGGATCCGAACGAGCAGTACTTC. The full variable domain, completed using reference TRBV5-6 and TRBJ2-7, is DAGVTQSPTHLIKTRGQQVTLRCSPKSGHDTVSWYQQALGQGPQFIFQYYEEEERQRGNFPDRFSGHQFPNYSSELNVNALLLGDSALYLCASSRYGTGDPNEQYFGPGTRLTVT.

This clonotype came up a few times. The rearrangement uses TRBV7-9 and TRBJ2-1; 11 bases match TRBD1. CDR1 and CDR2 (germline): SEHNR, FQNEAQ (reference sequence). The CDR3 runs 17 residues. The junction had 11 bases not matched to a gene; V was cut back by 2 bases and J by 8 bases. The CDR3 loop is CASSLSPGQGALDEQFF. As DNA, the CDR3 is TGTGCCAGCAGCTTATCCCCCGGACAGGGGGCATTGGATGAGCAGTTCTTC.

The chain is built from TRBV11-2 and TRBJ1-5, with D tentatively TRBD1 (5 bases). Germline CDR1 is SGHAT and CDR2 is FQNNGV. The CDR3 has 17 amino acids. V lost 1 base and J lost 0, with 13 bases in between. The DNA for the CDR3 is TGTGCCAGCAGCTTAGTTTTCGACAGCTATAGCAATCAGCCCCAGCATTTT. This gives the protein CASSLVFDSYSNQPQHF.

There are a few counts of this clonotype. The V call is TRBV7-9, the J call TRBJ1-1; D might be TRBD1 (5 bases). Trimming removed 5 bases from V and 4 bases from J, with 14 bases in between. Per the germline V gene, CDR1 is SEHNR and CDR2 is FQNEAQ (reference sequence). This CDR3 is 14 amino acids long. Here the CDR3 DNA reads TGTGCCAGCAGCCCTACCGGGGGGGGCACTGAAGCTTTCTTT. Its protein product is CASSPTGGGTEAFF. Together with reference TRBV7-9 and TRBJ1-1, the CDR3 gives the full variable domain: DTGVSQNPRHKITKRGQNVTFRCDPISEHNRLYWYRQTLGQGPEFLTYFQNEAQLEKSRLLSDRFSAERPKGSFSTLEIQRTEQGDSAMYLCASSPTGGGTEAFFGQGTRLTVV.

The V and J genes are TRBV6-1 and TRBJ2-3; TRBD2 matches 8 bases. The CDR3 contains 17 residues. V gave up 5 bases and J gave up 0 bases; unmatched junction bases: 10. In germline, CDR1 is MNHNS, CDR2 SASEGT. The CDR3 region is CASSPGGAGASTDTQYF. The CDR3 DNA reads TGTGCCAGCAGTCCCGGGGGGGCAGGAGCTAGCACAGATACGCAGTATTTT.

The chain is built from TRBV12-3 or TRBV12-4 and TRBJ1-2, with D unresolved. There are 14 residues in the CDR3. V lost 5 bases, J lost 3 bases, and 13 bases lay in between. CDR3 in amino acids: CASSRRKNYYGYTF. As DNA, the CDR3 is TGTGCCAGCAGTCGCAGAAAAAACTACTATGGCTACACCTTC.

The chain combines TRBV6-1 with TRBJ2-1, with D unclear. Germline V CDR1 and CDR2: MNHNS, SASEGT. Trimming pared 6 bases from V and 2 bases from J, leaving 5 bases between. The CDR3 is 12 amino acids. The CDR3 is CASRATYNEQFF. In nucleotides, the CDR3 is TGTGCCAGCAGGGCCACCTACAATGAGCAGTTCTTC.

Written as DNA, the CDR3 is TGCGCCAGCAGCTGGGGACAGACTCTGAGCAATGAGCAGTTCTTC. Translating gives CASSWGQTLSNEQFF. J is TRBJ2-1 and V is TRBV5-1; 7 bases are shared with TRBD1. Germline V gene data show CDR1 as SGHRS and CDR2 as YFSETQ. V lost 3 bases and J lost 6; bases outside the gene matches: 9. The CDR3 is made up of 15 amino acids.

This clonotype came up a few times. V gene TRBV29-1 combines with J gene TRBJ1-1; 7 bases line up with TRBD1. This CDR3 spans 14 amino acids. V trimming: 4 bases; J trimming: 0 bases; junction bases outside the gene matches: 5. Germline V gives CDR1 SQVTM, CDR2 ANQGSEA. The CDR3 DNA is TGCAGCGTTGCAGGGGGAAATTTGAACACTGAAGCTTTCTTT. This encodes CSVAGGNLNTEAFF.

This clonotype has only a few counts. V gene TRBV27 combines with J gene TRBJ2-1, with D possibly being TRBD1 or TRBD2 (6 bases each). V gave up 6 bases and J gave up 2 bases, with 17 bases separating them. Per germline, CDR1 MNHEY and CDR2 SMNVEV (reference sequence). The CDR3 totals 16 residues. The CDR3 protein is CASRLGGSDTYNEQFF. The DNA for the CDR3 is TGTGCCAGCAGGTTAGGGGGGAGCGATACCTACAATGAGCAGTTCTTC.

This clonotype was observed a few times. This sequence joins TRBV6-1 and TRBJ1-5; a weak D match, TRBD1 (6 bases). The CDR3 has 15 residues. V lost 1 base, J lost 2 bases, and 9 bases lay in between. CDR1 and CDR2 from the germline V gene are MNHNS and SASEGT. The CDR3 is CASSEVGGGNQPQHF. CDR3 coding DNA: TGTGCCAGCAGTGAAGTGGGGGGCGGCAATCAGCCCCAGCATTTT.